These 20 T cell receptor beta chains came from one sample sequenced in a study of T-cell memory formation after mild COVID-19. TCRdb reprocessed the 5' RACE reads via MiXCR and lists one record per CDR3 protein. Of 250,000 to 300,000 distinct CDR3 sequences listed, 16% are singletons. Sequencing used PBMCs or a T cell subset sorted from them (not recorded which). These receptors came from a young man who had mild COVID-19 (a few samples of this study predate the infection). Cell type and time point are not known.

This clonotype was picked up a small number of times. The rearrangement links TRBV3-1 to TRBJ2-1; D possibly corresponds to TRBD2 (5 bases). The germline gives CDR1 LGHDT, CDR2 YNNKEL (reference sequence). CDR3 length: 16 residues. Between the trimmed V and J ends, which lost 1 base and 0 bases, there was a span of 10 bases. The CDR3: CASSQGVGSSYNEQFF. CDR3 bases: TGTGCCAGCAGCCAAGGGGTGGGGAGCTCCTACAATGAGCAGTTCTTC.

The chain combines TRBV9 with TRBJ2-7, with 8 positions matching TRBD2. Germline V gene sequence: CDR1 SGDLS, CDR2 YYNGEE. V dropped 4 bases and J dropped 4; count of bases not matched to a gene: 16. This CDR3 region has 17 residues. CDR3 residues: CASSPNPVAASGYEQYF. The CDR3 nucleotides read TGTGCCAGCAGCCCCAACCCCGTAGCAGCTAGCGGGTACGAGCAGTACTTC.

This chain joins TRBV5-1 and TRBJ2-1; 13 bases match TRBD2. This CDR3 spans 16 amino acids. Per germline, CDR1 SGHRS and CDR2 YFSETQ. V dropped 2 bases and J dropped 4; count of bases not matched to a gene: 3. CDR3 loop: CASSFLTSGGYNEQFF. DNA of the CDR3: TGCGCCAGCAGCTTCCTGACTAGCGGGGGGTACAATGAGCAGTTCTTC.

The sample holds a few counts of this clonotype. The J gene is TRBJ2-1, the V gene TRBV12-3 or TRBV12-4; TRBD1 or TRBD2 may be the D gene (6 bases each). Trimming took 5 bases from V and 2 from J, leaving 13 bases between them. CDR3 size: 15 residues. DNA for the CDR3: TGTGCCAGCAGTACCGGGGGCCTCGCCTACAATGAGCAGTTCTTC. This encodes CASSTGGLAYNEQFF.

This clonotype was detected a few times. The chain combines TRBV10-3 with TRBJ1-3; no clear D. The V gene lost 1 base and the J gene lost 7 bases, with 8 bases spanning the gap. The CDR3 runs 13 residues. CDR1 and CDR2 from the germline V gene are ENHRY and SYGVKD. Here the CDR3 DNA reads TGTGCCATCAGTGAGTACACAAGTAACACCATATATTTT. Translated, it gives CAISEYTSNTIYF.

The V call is TRBV14, the J call TRBJ2-2; 8 positions match TRBD1. The CDR3 loop spans 15 amino acids. Trimming took 2 bases from V and 6 from J; bases not matched to a gene: 5. The germline V gene has CDR1 SGHDN and CDR2 FVKESK. CDR3 protein: CASSQQGAFPGELFF. CDR3 in DNA: TGTGCCAGCAGCCAACAGGGGGCCTTTCCCGGGGAGCTGTTTTTT.

The rearrangement uses TRBV29-1 and TRBJ2-3; D remains ambiguous. CDR1 and CDR2 (germline): SQVTM, ANQGSEA. V was clipped by 0 bases and J by 4 bases, with 11 bases between them. The CDR3 totals 14 residues. CDR3 DNA sequence: TGCAGCGTTGAAGATCCCCGCGCGTCAGATACGCAGTATTTT. Amino acids: CSVEDPRASDTQYF.

In its sample, this clonotype was seen many times. V usage is TRBV7-6 and J usage is TRBJ1-1, with 7 bases aligning to TRBD1. CDR1 is SGHVS, CDR2 FNYEAQ, per germline. Unmatched junction bases numbered 5, after V lost 4 bases and J lost 3 bases. The CDR3 length is 14 residues. The CDR3 protein is CASSSTQGYTEAFF. The CDR3 nucleotides read TGTGCCAGCAGCTCAACACAGGGGTACACTGAAGCTTTCTTT.

This sequence joins TRBV27 and TRBJ2-7; D is perhaps TRBD1 (6 bases). V was clipped by 5 bases and J by 1 base, with 12 bases between them. Germline CDR1 and CDR2: MNHEY and SMNVEV (reference sequence). The CDR3 contains 14 residues. CDR3 region: CASSNRVRSYEQYF. CDR3 sequence (DNA): TGTGCCAGCAGTAACAGGGTGCGGTCCTACGAGCAGTACTTC.

This chain connects TRBV12-3 or TRBV12-4 to TRBJ1-3, with no clear D. The CDR3 is made up of 16 amino acids. Trimming left V 7 bases short and J 0 bases short, with 16 bases between. The chain's CDR3 is CASMGSPGFSGNTIYF. DNA of the CDR3: TGTGCCAGCATGGGGAGCCCCGGGTTCTCTGGAAACACCATATATTTT.

This clonotype was found a few times. V gene TRBV5-6 combines with J gene TRBJ1-4; TRBD1 aligns across 9 bases. Germline V gene data show CDR1 as SGHDT and CDR2 as YYEEEE. There are 14 residues in the CDR3. The V segment lost 2 bases and the J segment 8 bases; nucleotides outside the gene matches: 4. CDR3 nucleotides: TGTGCCAGCAGCTTCGGGACAGGGCAAGAAAAACTGTTTTTT. Its protein is CASSFGTGQEKLFF.

The genes are TRBV4-3 and TRBJ2-3; D possibly uses TRBD1 or TRBD2 (5 bases each). The CDR3 length is 16 residues. V lost 1 base and J lost 3, with 14 bases in between. Germline V gene lookup returns CDR1 LGHNA and CDR2 YSLEER. For the CDR3, the DNA is TGCGCCAGCAGCCAAGGGGTGGGGGAGTGGACAGATACGCAGTATTTT. Amino acid sequence: CASSQGVGEWTDTQYF.

This clonotype was seen more than once but under ten times. The J gene is TRBJ2-7, the V gene TRBV7-9; D uncertain. The CDR3 is made up of 13 amino acids. Trimming took off 5 bases at V and 0 bases at J, with 8 bases between the two ends. The germline V gene encodes CDR1 SEHNR and CDR2 FQNEAQ (reference sequence). The CDR3 spells CASSRTDSYEQYV. The CDR3, as DNA: TGTGCCAGCAGCCGGACGGACTCCTACGAGCAGTACGTC.

This clonotype was counted a few times. This rearrangement joins TRBV15 to TRBJ2-7; D uncertain. CDR3 length equals 14 residues. V dropped 1 base and J dropped 6 bases, with 13 bases sitting between them. CDR1 is LNHNV and CDR2 is YYDKDF in the germline V gene (reference sequence). The CDR3 reads CATSRGTERSEQYV. The CDR3 nucleotides read TGTGCCACCAGCAGAGGAACCGAAAGGTCCGAGCAGTACGTC.

This clonotype was counted between two and nine times. The V and J genes are TRBV5-1 and TRBJ2-7, with 13 bases matching TRBD2. The CDR3 is made up of 16 amino acids. Unmatched junction bases numbered 9, after V lost 4 bases and J lost 5 bases. CDR1 SGHRS and CDR2 YFSETQ come from the germline V gene. This chain's CDR3 is CASSPGTSGATHEQYF. CDR3 nucleotides: TGCGCCAGCAGCCCAGGGACTAGCGGGGCTACGCACGAGCAGTACTTC.

The rearrangement uses TRBV12-3 or TRBV12-4 and TRBJ2-3; 8 bases align to TRBD2. The CDR3 runs 15 residues. V lost 1 base to trimming and J lost 3 bases; unmatched junction nucleotides: 3. CDR3 in amino acids: CASSLVSGMTDTQYF. For the CDR3, the DNA is TGTGCCAGCAGTTTAGTTAGCGGGATGACAGATACGCAGTATTTT.

This clonotype was counted ten times or more. The chain links TRBV7-2 to TRBJ1-6; maybe TRBD1 (5 bases). The V end was cut by 3 bases, the J end by 6 bases, with 6 bases between. The CDR3 runs 13 residues. The germline gives CDR1 SGHTA, CDR2 FQGNSA. The CDR3 nucleotides read TGTGCCAGCAGCTTGCAGGGTAATTCACCCCTCCACTTT. Its protein is CASSLQGNSPLHF.

The genes are TRBV7-2 and TRBJ1-4; D unclear. Germline CDR1 and CDR2: SGHTA and FQGNSA. There are 12 residues in the CDR3. Deletions cut 1 base from V and 8 bases from J, with 5 bases between. The CDR3 loop is CASSLVEEKLFF. CDR3 bases: TGTGCCAGCAGCTTAGTGGAGGAAAAACTGTTTTTT.

The chain carries TRBV19 and TRBJ1-1, with D uncertain. The CDR3 has 16 residues. Deletions cut 6 bases from V and 3 bases from J, with 20 bases between. Germline values: CDR1 LNHDA, CDR2 SQIVND (reference sequence). CDR3 nucleotides: TGTGCCAGTAGCCGTCGTTTCGGGCCAGAGTACACTGAAGCTTTCTTT. This encodes CASSRRFGPEYTEAFF. The variable domain in full, with the rest retrieved from reference TRBV19 and TRBJ1-1, is DGGITQSPKYLFRKEGQNVTLSCEQNLNHDAMYWYRQDPGQGLRLIYYSQIVNDFQKGDIAEGYSVSREKKESFPLTVTSAQKNPTAFYLCASSRRFGPEYTEAFFGQGTRLTVV.

The J gene is TRBJ1-4, the V gene TRBV9; a weak D match, TRBD1 (5 bases). Trimming took 8 bases from V and 5 from J, leaving 16 bases between them. There are 14 residues in the CDR3. CDR1 SGDLS and CDR2 YYNGEE come from the germline V gene. CDR3 nucleotide sequence: TGTGCCAGTTCCCGGGACGGAGGGAATGAAAAACTGTTTTTT. Translated, it gives CASSRDGGNEKLFF.